A selection of T cell receptor beta chains follows, all from one sample in a study of shared clonotypes between healthy human individuals. Generated by immunoSEQ multiplex PCR, the TCRdb table keeps only in-frame clones and is missing some. The data contain around 1.9 million clones, around 93% of them singletons. Sequencing used naive CD8+ T cells from PBMCs. The receptors originated from a man between 18 and 29 years old in good health. Some clones in this sample may be carry-over from other donors' samples. The CDR3 runs from the conserved cysteine through the conserved F or W. The D gene is left open where the match is weak. Clone size is stated in some rows and not others, as once, few, many or a class when expanded.

V gene: TRBV27; J gene: TRBJ2-6; D gene: TRBD1; clone size: -; CDR3 DNA: TGTGCCAGCAGCACGGGACAGGGGAGTCCCTCTGGGGCCAACGTCCTGACTTTC; CDR3 protein: CASSTGQGSPSGANVLTF
V gene: TRBV6-5; J gene: TRBJ2-7; D gene: -; clone size: -; CDR3 DNA: TGTGCCAGCAGTTACCACCAGGGGATGATCGAGCAGTACTTC; CDR3 protein: CASSYHQGMIEQYF
V gene: TRBV5-1; J gene: TRBJ2-1; D gene: TRBD2; clone size: -; CDR3 DNA: TGCGCCAGCAGCTTGGCAGACCCACGGAGACTAGCGGGAGGGGGTGAGCAGTTCTTC; CDR3 protein: CASSLADPRRLAGGGEQFF
V gene: TRBV7-8; J gene: TRBJ2-7; D gene: TRBD2; clone size: -; CDR3 DNA: TGTGCCAGCAGTCTCGGGCTAGCGGGACTCTACGAGCAGTACTTC; CDR3 protein: CASSLGLAGLYEQYF
V gene: TRBV5-1; J gene: TRBJ2-5; D gene: TRBD1; clone size: -; CDR3 DNA: TGCGCCAGCAGCCCGGGACAGGGTGCGGTAAACGAGACCCAGTACTTC; CDR3 protein: CASSPGQGAVNETQYF
V gene: TRBV6-5; J gene: TRBJ1-2; D gene: -; clone size: -; CDR3 DNA: TGTGCCAGCAGTTACTCGGCAGGGCTTCGCGATGGCTACACCTTC; CDR3 protein: CASSYSAGLRDGYTF
V gene: TRBV27; J gene: TRBJ2-7; D gene: TRBD1; clone size: -; CDR3 DNA: TGTGCCAGCAGTTTTTCAGGGGGCTACGAGCAGTACTTC; CDR3 protein: CASSFSGGYEQYF
V gene: TRBV4-3; J gene: TRBJ1-1; D gene: -; clone size: -; CDR3 DNA: TGCGCCAGCAGCCAAGGTGCCGCGCCCGGGGGCGTCACTGAAGCTTTCTTT; CDR3 protein: CASSQGAAPGGVTEAFF
V gene: TRBV11-2; J gene: TRBJ1-2; D gene: -; clone size: -; CDR3 DNA: TGTGCCAGCAGCGGACACCAAGGGGGAAGTTACGCTAACTATGGCTACACCTTC; CDR3 protein: CASSGHQGGSYANYGYTF
V gene: TRBV28; J gene: TRBJ2-7; D gene: -; clone size: once; CDR3 DNA: TGTGCCAGCATCCCAATGTCTGCCTCCTACGAGCAGTACTTC; CDR3 protein: CASIPMSASYEQYF
V gene: TRBV28; J gene: TRBJ2-2; D gene: TRBD2; clone size: -; CDR3 DNA: TGTGCCAGCAGTTTAACCAGCGGGAGTGCTGCCGGGGAGCTGTTTTTT; CDR3 protein: CASSLTSGSAAGELFF
V gene: TRBV7-9; J gene: TRBJ2-2; D gene: -; clone size: -; CDR3 DNA: TGTGCCAGCAGCCCCGGTCCCACCGGGGAGCTGTTTTTT; CDR3 protein: CASSPGPTGELFF
V gene: TRBV6-5; J gene: TRBJ1-2; D gene: -; clone size: once; CDR3 DNA: TGTGCCAGCAGTTTCCTAGACAGGCCGCCACCCTATGGCTACACCTTC; CDR3 protein: CASSFLDRPPPYGYTF
V gene: TRBV7-8; J gene: TRBJ2-3; D gene: TRBD2; clone size: -; CDR3 DNA: TGTGCCAGCAGCTTAAGTTGGGCGGCGGGAGCCAGCACAGATACGCAGTATTTT; CDR3 protein: CASSLSWAAGASTDTQYF
V gene: TRBV19; J gene: TRBJ2-1; D gene: -; clone size: -; CDR3 DNA: TGTGCCAGTAGTCAGGCGGGCACTTACAATGAGCAGTTCTTC; CDR3 protein: CASSQAGTYNEQFF
V gene: TRBV11-1; J gene: TRBJ2-1; D gene: -; clone size: -; CDR3 DNA: TGTGCCAGCAGCTTAGCGTCGGGGCCTGAGCAGTTCTTC; CDR3 protein: CASSLASGPEQFF
V gene: TRBV9; J gene: TRBJ1-1; D gene: -; clone size: few; CDR3 DNA: TGTGCCAGCAGCGCCGAGGGAGAGAACACTGAAGCTTTCTTT; CDR3 protein: CASSAEGENTEAFF
V gene: TRBV5-4; J gene: TRBJ2-7; D gene: TRBD1; clone size: -; CDR3 DNA: TGTGCCAGCAGCAACACAGGGGGTCACGAGCAGTACTTC; CDR3 protein: CASSNTGGHEQYF
V gene: TRBV6-1; J gene: TRBJ1-1; D gene: -; clone size: -; CDR3 DNA: TGTGCCAGCAGTGAAGTTCCCACTTTAATGAACACTGAAGCTTTCTTT; CDR3 protein: CASSEVPTLMNTEAFF
V gene: TRBV7-2; J gene: TRBJ1-1; D gene: -; clone size: once; CDR3 DNA: TGTGCCAGCAGCTTAGGCAAACTGAACACTGAAGCTTTCTTT; CDR3 protein: CASSLGKLNTEAFF
V gene: TRBV6-4; J gene: TRBJ1-2; D gene: -; clone size: -; CDR3 DNA: TGTGCCAGCAGCTTCTATTCGGTGGGCTACACCTTC; CDR3 protein: CASSFYSVGYTF
V gene: TRBV29-1; J gene: TRBJ2-5; D gene: TRBD2; clone size: -; CDR3 DNA: TGCAGCGTTTCTAGCGGGAGGGTAGAAGAGACCCAGTACTTC; CDR3 protein: CSVSSGRVEETQYF
V gene: TRBV9; J gene: TRBJ2-2; D gene: -; clone size: -; CDR3 DNA: TGTGCCAGCAGCGGAAGACAGGGAGGGATCGGGGAGCTGTTTTTT; CDR3 protein: CASSGRQGGIGELFF
V gene: TRBV19; J gene: TRBJ2-7; D gene: -; clone size: -; CDR3 DNA: TGTGCCAGTAGTATCGGAAACTCCTACGAGCAGTACTTC; CDR3 protein: CASSIGNSYEQYF
V gene: TRBV4-2; J gene: TRBJ1-4; D gene: TRBD1; clone size: once; CDR3 DNA: TGTGCCAGCAGCGGCGAAGGGGGCGCAACTAATGAAAAACTGTTTTTT; CDR3 protein: CASSGEGGATNEKLFF
V gene: TRBV5-1; J gene: TRBJ1-1; D gene: -; clone size: few; CDR3 DNA: TGCGCCAGCAGCTTTCGTGGGGCTGAAGCTTTCTTT; CDR3 protein: CASSFRGAEAFF
V gene: TRBV9; J gene: TRBJ2-7; D gene: -; clone size: once; CDR3 DNA: TGTGCCAGCAGCCCCCCTGGGGGCCACGAGCAGTACTTC; CDR3 protein: CASSPPGGHEQYF
V gene: TRBV7-8; J gene: TRBJ2-7; D gene: TRBD2; clone size: -; CDR3 DNA: TGTGCCAGCAGCTTAGCACTAGCGGGAGGGTCCCCCTACGAGCAGTACTTC; CDR3 protein: CASSLALAGGSPYEQYF
V gene: TRBV9; J gene: TRBJ1-1; D gene: TRBD1; clone size: -; CDR3 DNA: TGTGCCAGCAGCGCAGGGGGCAGCACTGAAGCTTTCTTT; CDR3 protein: CASSAGGSTEAFF
V gene: TRBV29-1; J gene: TRBJ1-1; D gene: -; clone size: few; CDR3 DNA: TGCAGCGTTGAAGTGGTTGAAGCTTTCTTT; CDR3 protein: CSVEVVEAFF
V gene: TRBV7-3; J gene: TRBJ2-3; D gene: TRBD2; clone size: once; CDR3 DNA: TGTGCCAGCCCCCAACGGGCGGGAGGGCCTAATACGCAGTATTTT; CDR3 protein: CASPQRAGGPNTQYF
V gene: TRBV7-6; J gene: TRBJ2-7; D gene: -; clone size: -; CDR3 DNA: TGTGCCAGCAGCTCGCGGGGGACAGTCTACGAGCAGTACTTC; CDR3 protein: CASSSRGTVYEQYF
V gene: TRBV5-1; J gene: TRBJ1-2; D gene: -; clone size: -; CDR3 DNA: TGCGCCAGCAGCTTGGCTGGGTATAACTATGGCTACACCTTC; CDR3 protein: CASSLAGYNYGYTF
V gene: TRBV5-6; J gene: TRBJ1-5; D gene: -; clone size: few; CDR3 DNA: TGTGCCAGCAGCCAAACACCTAATCAGCCCCAGCATTTT; CDR3 protein: CASSQTPNQPQHF
V gene: TRBV28; J gene: TRBJ2-5; D gene: -; clone size: once; CDR3 DNA: TGTGCCAGCAGTTTACCGACAGGATTACAAGAGACCCAGTACTTC; CDR3 protein: CASSLPTGLQETQYF
V gene: TRBV5-6; J gene: TRBJ1-2; D gene: -; clone size: -; CDR3 DNA: TGTGCCAGCAGCCTAGGAGGTGGACGGGTTCCTGGCTACACCTTC; CDR3 protein: CASSLGGGRVPGYTF
V gene: TRBV11-2; J gene: TRBJ2-3; D gene: TRBD2; clone size: -; CDR3 DNA: TGTGCCAGCAGATCGGGAGGGTTGACAGATACGCAGTATTTT; CDR3 protein: CASRSGGLTDTQYF
V gene: TRBV30; J gene: TRBJ2-2; D gene: TRBD2; clone size: -; CDR3 DNA: TGTGCCTGGAGTGTACGGTCTCGGCTAGCGGGTCTATCGAACACCGGGGAGCTGTTTTTT; CDR3 protein: CAWSVRSRLAGLSNTGELFF
V gene: TRBV9; J gene: TRBJ1-2; D gene: -; clone size: -; CDR3 DNA: TGTGCCAGCAGCTCTCCCCTAAGGGGTGGGGACGGAGACTATGGCTACACCTTC; CDR3 protein: CASSSPLRGGDGDYGYTF
V gene: TRBV14; J gene: TRBJ1-2; D gene: -; clone size: -; CDR3 DNA: TGTGCCAGCAGCCAGACAGTTCCTAACTATGGCTACACCTTC; CDR3 protein: CASSQTVPNYGYTF
V gene: TRBV7-9; J gene: TRBJ1-3; D gene: TRBD1; clone size: -; CDR3 DNA: TGTGCCAGCAGCTTGGACAGGGACACCATATATTTT; CDR3 protein: CASSLDRDTIYF
V gene: TRBV19; J gene: TRBJ2-1; D gene: TRBD2; clone size: -; CDR3 DNA: TGTGCCAGTAGTATCCCGGGACTAGGATACTACAATGAGCAGTTCTTC; CDR3 protein: CASSIPGLGYYNEQFF
V gene: TRBV9; J gene: TRBJ2-5; D gene: TRBD2; clone size: -; CDR3 DNA: TGTGCCAGCAGCCCAACGGGGGGAGAGACCCAGTACTTC; CDR3 protein: CASSPTGGETQYF
V gene: TRBV19; J gene: TRBJ1-5; D gene: TRBD1; clone size: -; CDR3 DNA: TGTGCCAGTAGCCCCCAGAGGTTCTGGACAGGGGGCTCCTATAGCAATCAGCCCCAGCATTTT; CDR3 protein: CASSPQRFWTGGSYSNQPQHF
V gene: TRBV7-9; J gene: TRBJ2-1; D gene: TRBD2; clone size: -; CDR3 DNA: TGTGCCAGCAGCTTATCGGGACTAGCGGACAATGAGCAGTTCTTC; CDR3 protein: CASSLSGLADNEQFF
V gene: TRBV27; J gene: TRBJ1-1; D gene: TRBD1; clone size: -; CDR3 DNA: TGTGCCAGCAGTGCCCGACAGGGCACTGAAGCTTTCTTT; CDR3 protein: CASSARQGTEAFF